These T cell receptor beta chains were read from a single sample in a study of T cell responses to AZD1222 COVID-19 vaccine. The repertoire was sequenced with immunoSEQ multiplex PCR; TCRdb's copy has only in-frame clones and lacks some. The sample has about 110,000 clones; approximately 86% are singletons. The source was peripheral blood, collected on day 0 of AZD1222 vaccination. Receptors were obtained from an adult in good health. CDR3s include the opening cysteine and the closing phenylalanine or tryptophan. The order of the fields is V gene, clone size, J gene, CDR3 protein. The size entry is marked missing in some rows and otherwise reads once, few, many or a size class.

v_call: TRBV7-2
clone_size: once
j_call: TRBJ1-6
cdr3_aa: CASSLEGQGSSPLHF

v_call: TRBV2
clone_size: NA
j_call: TRBJ2-7
cdr3_aa: CASSAPDGGLYEQYF

v_call: TRBV30
clone_size: NA
j_call: TRBJ1-1
cdr3_aa: CAWRKRAHTEAFF

v_call: TRBV13
clone_size: NA
j_call: TRBJ1-1
cdr3_aa: CASSPGTGITEAFF

v_call: TRBV5-6
clone_size: few
j_call: TRBJ2-3
cdr3_aa: CASSLVLGDTQYF

v_call: TRBV3-1/TRBV3-2
clone_size: NA
j_call: TRBJ2-7
cdr3_aa: CASSPTGGEQYF

v_call: TRBV27
clone_size: few
j_call: TRBJ1-5
cdr3_aa: CASRPGQGEQPQHF

v_call: TRBV5-4
clone_size: few
j_call: TRBJ2-1
cdr3_aa: CASFGTSGGHEQFF

v_call: TRBV4-3
clone_size: NA
j_call: TRBJ2-3
cdr3_aa: CASSQDAALSTDTQYF

v_call: TRBV6-5
clone_size: NA
j_call: TRBJ2-2
cdr3_aa: CASRAINTGELFF

v_call: TRBV19
clone_size: NA
j_call: TRBJ2-1
cdr3_aa: CASSRTTASYNEQFF

v_call: TRBV4-1
clone_size: NA
j_call: TRBJ1-1
cdr3_aa: CASSQGVSGGGTEAFF

v_call: TRBV12-5
clone_size: NA
j_call: TRBJ2-2
cdr3_aa: CASGFMIRGTANTGELFF

v_call: TRBV7-3
clone_size: NA
j_call: TRBJ2-7
cdr3_aa: CASSLSPGTTYEQYF

v_call: TRBV30
clone_size: once
j_call: TRBJ1-5
cdr3_aa: CAWSVRRDSNQPQHF

v_call: TRBV1
clone_size: once
j_call: TRBJ2-1
cdr3_aa: CTSSQGYGGRENEQFF

v_call: TRBV11-3
clone_size: NA
j_call: TRBJ2-2
cdr3_aa: CASSSGWTGELFF

v_call: TRBV7-9
clone_size: NA
j_call: TRBJ1-4
cdr3_aa: CASSKDRGPQEKLFF

v_call: TRBV3-1/TRBV3-2
clone_size: NA
j_call: TRBJ1-2
cdr3_aa: CASSQAGGRTNYGYTF

v_call: TRBV28
clone_size: NA
j_call: TRBJ2-7
cdr3_aa: CASSWGTGQISYEQYF

v_call: TRBV4-2
clone_size: NA
j_call: TRBJ2-6
cdr3_aa: CASSPVSGANVLTF

v_call: TRBV20-1
clone_size: NA
j_call: TRBJ2-7
cdr3_aa: CSASGDYEQYF

v_call: TRBV5-4
clone_size: few
j_call: TRBJ2-2
cdr3_aa: CASSFGVAAGELFF

v_call: TRBV29-1
clone_size: NA
j_call: TRBJ1-2
cdr3_aa: CSVARPTGLGNYGYTF

v_call: TRBV19
clone_size: once
j_call: TRBJ2-7
cdr3_aa: CARKYLNEQYF

v_call: TRBV5-4
clone_size: NA
j_call: TRBJ1-2
cdr3_aa: CASSLAGGNGYTF

v_call: TRBV6-2/TRBV6-3
clone_size: NA
j_call: TRBJ1-2
cdr3_aa: CASSQERRRNGYTF

v_call: TRBV6-4
clone_size: NA
j_call: TRBJ1-1
cdr3_aa: CASSVSINTEAFF

v_call: TRBV28
clone_size: NA
j_call: TRBJ1-4
cdr3_aa: CASSFRGANEKLFF

v_call: TRBV5-6
clone_size: NA
j_call: TRBJ2-3
cdr3_aa: CASSLRGLLTDTQYF

v_call: TRBV29-1
clone_size: NA
j_call: TRBJ2-3
cdr3_aa: CSVERSGAESTDTQYF

v_call: TRBV5-8
clone_size: NA
j_call: TRBJ1-2
cdr3_aa: CASSLLGTGSGYGYTF

v_call: TRBV6-2/TRBV6-3
clone_size: NA
j_call: TRBJ2-1
cdr3_aa: CASSYSTGEQFF

v_call: TRBV7-8
clone_size: NA
j_call: TRBJ1-2
cdr3_aa: CASSSRQGGNYGYTF

v_call: TRBV11-2
clone_size: NA
j_call: TRBJ1-4
cdr3_aa: CASSPPGQLNEKLFF

v_call: TRBV9
clone_size: NA
j_call: TRBJ1-1
cdr3_aa: CASSVGPDLNTEAFF

v_call: TRBV11-3
clone_size: NA
j_call: TRBJ2-3
cdr3_aa: CASSPDYTDTQYF

v_call: TRBV7-9
clone_size: NA
j_call: TRBJ2-1
cdr3_aa: CASSLDSDRRQFF

v_call: TRBV18
clone_size: NA
j_call: TRBJ1-4
cdr3_aa: CASSQPGQREKLFF

v_call: TRBV27
clone_size: NA
j_call: TRBJ2-2
cdr3_aa: CASGGHSRPRNTGELFF

v_call: TRBV5-6
clone_size: NA
j_call: TRBJ2-7
cdr3_aa: CASSSTMLVNEQYF

v_call: TRBV19
clone_size: few
j_call: TRBJ1-2
cdr3_aa: CASGTYGHGYTF

v_call: TRBV4-3
clone_size: NA
j_call: TRBJ2-2
cdr3_aa: CASRAGLAKTGELFF

v_call: TRBV24-1
clone_size: NA
j_call: TRBJ2-1
cdr3_aa: CATRGPYNEQFF